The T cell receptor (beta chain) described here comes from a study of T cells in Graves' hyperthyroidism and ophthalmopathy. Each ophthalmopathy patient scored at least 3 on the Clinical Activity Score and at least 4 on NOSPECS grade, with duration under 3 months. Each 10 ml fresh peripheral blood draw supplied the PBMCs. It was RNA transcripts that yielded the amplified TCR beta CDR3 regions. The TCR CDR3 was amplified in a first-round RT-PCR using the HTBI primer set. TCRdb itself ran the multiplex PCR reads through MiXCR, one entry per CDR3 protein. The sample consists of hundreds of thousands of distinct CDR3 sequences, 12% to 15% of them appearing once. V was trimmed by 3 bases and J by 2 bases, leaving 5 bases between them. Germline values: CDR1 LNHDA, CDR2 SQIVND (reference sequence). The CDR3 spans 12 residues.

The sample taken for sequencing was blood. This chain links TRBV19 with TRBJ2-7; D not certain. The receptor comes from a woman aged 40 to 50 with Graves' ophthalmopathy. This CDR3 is CASSISAYEQYF. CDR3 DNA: TGTGCCAGTAGTATTTCCGCCTACGAGCAGTACTTC. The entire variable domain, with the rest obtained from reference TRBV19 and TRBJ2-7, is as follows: DGGITQSPKYLFRKEGQNVTLSCEQNLNHDAMYWYRQDPGQGLRLIYYSQIVNDFQKGDIAEGYSVSREKKESFPLTVTSAQKNPTAFYLCASSISAYEQYFGPGTRLTVT.